Shown below are 4 T cell receptor beta chains from a single sample sequenced in a study of blood T cell repertoires in COVID-19. The assay was immunoSEQ multiplex PCR, and TCRdb's table has in-frame clones only and misses some. This sample has some 240,000 clones, with over 70% found just once. Input material: peripheral blood. All receptors derive from a woman aged 70 to 79 with acute or convalescent COVID-19.

V usage is TRBV5-5 and J usage is TRBJ2-5; 7 bases line up with TRBD1. V was pared by 6 bases and J by 3 bases, with 5 bases of the junction left unmatched. The length of the CDR3 is 13 residues. Germline lookup yields CDR1 SGHKS and CDR2 YYEKEE (reference sequence). CDR3 bases: TGTGCCAGCAAATGGACAGGTGAAGAGACCCAGTACTTC. Translated: CASKWTGEETQYF.

The genes are TRBV7-9 and TRBJ2-4, with 7 bases that match TRBD1. The V and J ends lost 4 bases and 6 bases, in that order; junction bases with no gene match: 15. CDR3 length equals 17 residues. Germline CDR1 is SEHNR and CDR2 is FQNEAQ (reference sequence). CDR3 bases: TGTGCCAGCAGCTCCGACACCGACAGGGCGAGCGGAAACATTCAGTACTTC. Translation gives CASSSDTDRASGNIQYF.

V is TRBV10-1 and J is TRBJ2-3; 9 positions match TRBD2. Trimming took 0 bases from V and 5 from J; bases not matched to a gene: 9. CDR1 WNHNN and CDR2 SYGVQD come from the germline V gene (reference sequence). The CDR3 extends over 17 amino acids. The CDR3 spells CASSESRSGGGEDTQYF. The CDR3 region has the DNA TGCGCCAGCAGTGAGTCGAGGAGTGGCGGGGGGGAAGATACGCAGTATTTT.

This clone came up once. The V gene is TRBV9, the J gene TRBJ1-1, with 7 bases that match TRBD1. CDR1 is SGDLS, CDR2 YYNGEE, per germline. The CDR3 loop spans 15 amino acids. V dropped 0 bases and J dropped 6; count of bases not matched to a gene: 8. The CDR3 sequence: CASSVEGAHPPEAFF. CDR3 sequence (DNA): TGTGCCAGCAGCGTAGAGGGGGCGCATCCCCCTGAAGCTTTCTTT.